The 26 T cell receptor beta chains below were found in one sample sequenced in a study of OX40 agonist ivuxolimab in advanced cancers. TCRdb keeps only in-frame clones here, not all; method: immunoSEQ multiplex PCR. The sample holds around 93,000 clones, approximately 87% seen once. The sequencing used CD4+ or CD8+ T cells sorted from blood, collected in a trial of the OX40 agonist ivuxolimab. The receptors were sampled from an adult with an advanced solid tumor such as melanoma, head and neck, liver or kidney cancer.

The chain carries TRBV30 and TRBJ1-3, with 10 bases matching TRBD1. The CDR3 covers 18 residues. Trimming removed 5 bases from V and 1 base from J; junction bases left unmatched: 14. Germline assignment: CDR1 GTSNPN and CDR2 SVGIG (reference sequence). CDR3 sequence: CAWGPGQGRLRSGNTIYF. As DNA, the CDR3 is TGTGCCTGGGGACCGGGACAGGGGAGGTTAAGGTCTGGAAACACCATATATTTT.

The V and J genes are TRBV7-3 and TRBJ1-1, with 8 bases fitting TRBD1. This CDR3 is built from 18 residues. Trimming at V came to 1 base and at J to 2 bases, leaving 12 bases not matched to a gene. Germline V lookup: CDR1 SGHTA, CDR2 FQGTGA. In DNA form, the CDR3 reads TGTGCCAGCAGCTTAAGCGGGCGCAGGGGGCTGGGAAACACTGAAGCTTTCTTT. The encoded protein is CASSLSGRRGLGNTEAFF.

The rearrangement joins TRBV5-1 to TRBJ1-2; 9 nucleotides agree with TRBD1. The V and J ends lost 4 bases and 3 bases, in that order; junction bases with no gene match: 7. The CDR3 contains 15 residues. Germline CDR1 is SGHRS and CDR2 is YFSETQ. The CDR3 loop reads CASSAPGQGHYGYTF. DNA for the CDR3: TGCGCCAGCAGCGCACCGGGACAGGGACACTATGGCTACACCTTC. Filled out from reference TRBV5-1 and TRBJ1-2, the complete variable domain reads KAGVTQTPRYLIKTRGQQVTLSCSPISGHRSVSWYQQTPGQGLQFLFEYFSETQRNKGNFPGRFSGRQFSNSRSEMNVSTLELGDSALYLCASSAPGQGHYGYTFGSGTRLTVV.

The chain has TRBV18 and TRBJ2-5; 8 bases line up with TRBD2. The J call is uncertain, as TRBJ2-7 better fits the DNA end. The germline CDR1 and CDR2 sequences are KGHSH and LQKENI. The CDR3 spans 15 residues. Written as DNA, the CDR3 is TGTGCCAGCTCACCCGCGGGGGGACCCAAGAGCGAGCAGTACTTC. The encoded protein is CASSPAGGPKSEQYF.

J is TRBJ1-2 and V is TRBV6-5; D is perhaps TRBD1 (6 bases). The CDR3 loop spans 15 amino acids. V lost 0 bases and J 3 bases, leaving 11 bases between the germline ends. Germline V gene lookup returns CDR1 MNHEY and CDR2 SVGAGI. The CDR3 is CASSYSRQAHYGYTF. CDR3 DNA: TGTGCCAGCAGTTACTCGCGACAGGCGCACTATGGCTACACCTTC.

The rearrangement joins TRBV30 to TRBJ1-5, with D tentatively TRBD1 (6 bases). Germline-derived CDR1 and CDR2 are GTSNPN and SVGIG (reference sequence). This CDR3 contains 14 residues. The ends were cut back, 5 bases at V and 0 bases at J, with 11 bases in the middle. CDR3 loop: CAWGRDTSNQPQHF. Here the CDR3 DNA reads TGTGCCTGGGGCCGGGACACTAGCAATCAGCCCCAGCATTTT.

The chain recombines TRBV6-1 with TRBJ1-2; unclear D gene. The CDR3 sequence is 13 residues long. CDR1 and CDR2 from the germline V gene are MNHNS and SASEGT. V lost 5 bases and J lost 5, with 12 bases in between. The CDR3 here is CASSTDAAYGYTF. The CDR3 coding sequence is TGTGCCAGCAGTACGGACGCGGCGTATGGCTACACCTTC.

The count of this clone is one. V is TRBV29-1 and J is TRBJ2-2; 9 bases are a match to TRBD1. In germline, CDR1 is SQVTM, CDR2 ANQGSEA. The CDR3 totals 14 residues. J gave up 4 bases and V 6 bases, and 6 bases lay outside the gene matches. The CDR3 sequence is CSVRGQGGTGELFF. The DNA for the CDR3 is TGCAGCGTCCGGGGACAGGGAGGCACCGGGGAGCTGTTTTTT.

This clone occurred once. The CDR3 sequence is CAQGNKTGRYEQYF. Here the CDR3 DNA reads TGTGCCCAGGGGAATAAAACTGGCCGCTACGAGCAGTACTTC. V usage is TRBV7-7 and J usage is TRBJ2-7; TRBD1 might be the D (6 bases). V was cut by 11 bases and J by 3 bases, with 20 bases left in between. CDR1 is SSHAT and CDR2 is FNYEAQ in the germline V gene (reference sequence). The CDR3 covers 14 residues.

The chain employs TRBV5-4 and TRBJ1-2, with D unclear. The CDR3 extends over 12 amino acids. Germline V lookup: CDR1 SGHNT, CDR2 YYREEE (reference sequence). The ends were cut back, 0 bases at V and 4 bases at J, with 4 bases in the middle. CDR3 in DNA: TGTGCCAGCAGCTTGGTGGCCTATGGCTACACCTTC. This encodes CASSLVAYGYTF.

This clone was recorded once. The chain recombines TRBV12-2 with TRBJ2-7; the table's D call TRBD2 went unverified against the DNA. TRBV12-2 is assigned pseudogene status. This CDR3 comprises 16 residues. The CDR3 nucleotides are TGTGCAAGTCGCGCCCCATCGACTAGACCATCCTACGAGCAGTACTTC. Amino acid sequence: CASRAPSTRPSYEQYF.

This sequence joins TRBV11-2 and TRBJ2-5; 8 bases match TRBD1. Trimming removed 2 bases from V and 1 base from J; junction bases left unmatched: 12. This CDR3 is built from 18 residues. Germline V gene lookup returns CDR1 SGHAT and CDR2 FQNNGV. CDR3 DNA: TGTGCCAGCAGCTTAACGGGATCAGGGGGCTCCCTCCAAGAGACCCAGTACTTC. Its translation: CASSLTGSGGSLQETQYF.

This clone was observed a few times. The chain recombines TRBV5-1 with TRBJ2-3; D is possibly TRBD2 (5 bases). Trimming took 0 bases from V and 1 from J, leaving 9 bases between them. This CDR3 region has 15 residues. The germline gives CDR1 SGHRS, CDR2 YFSETQ. The CDR3 loop reads CASSLEAAGTDTQYF. The CDR3 nucleotides are TGCGCCAGCAGCTTGGAAGCGGCAGGCACAGATACGCAGTATTTT.

Here the CDR3 DNA reads TGTGCCAGCTCACCTCGGGGACAGGAAACAGATACGCAGTATTTT. It specifies CASSPRGQETDTQYF. The J gene is TRBJ2-3, the V gene TRBV18; 8 nucleotides line up with TRBD1. The V segment lost 3 bases and the J segment 3 bases; nucleotides outside the gene matches: 5. The CDR3 runs to 15 residues. CDR1 KGHSH and CDR2 LQKENI come from the germline V gene.

The genes are TRBV6-5 and TRBJ2-5; 13 bases are shared with TRBD2. Germline assignment: CDR1 MNHEY and CDR2 SVGAGI. J lost 5 bases, V lost 9 bases, and 6 bases had no gene match. The CDR3 is 14 residues long. The CDR3, as DNA: TGTGCCAGTATTAGGACTAGCGGGGGTGAGACCCAGTACTTC. Its protein is CASIRTSGGETQYF.

The genes are TRBV5-4 and TRBJ2-3; possible D gene TRBD1, 6 bases. The CDR3 contains 16 residues. Germline V lookup: CDR1 SGHNT, CDR2 YYREEE (reference sequence). V lost 0 bases, J lost 0 bases, and 11 bases lay in between. In DNA form, the CDR3 reads TGTGCCAGCAGCTTGGACCGGGACACTAGCACAGATACGCAGTATTTT. Residues: CASSLDRDTSTDTQYF.

The rearrangement links TRBV2 to TRBJ2-1; TRBD1 aligns across 8 bases. In germline, CDR1 is SNHLY, CDR2 FYNNEI. V lost 2 bases, J lost 6 bases, and 6 bases stayed unmatched. The CDR3 loop spans 15 amino acids. CDR3 residues: CASSEQGAGFNEQFF. In DNA form, the CDR3 reads TGTGCCAGCAGTGAACAGGGGGCGGGTTTCAATGAGCAGTTCTTC.

The chain is built from TRBV5-8 and TRBJ2-3, with a weak D call TRBD2 (6 bases). The CDR3 runs 15 residues. The V gene lost 1 base and the J gene lost 2 bases, with 11 bases spanning the gap. Germline lookup yields CDR1 SGHTS and CDR2 YDEGEE. The CDR3 reads CASSLWGEATDTQYF. The DNA for the CDR3 is TGTGCCAGCAGCTTGTGGGGGGAGGCCACAGATACGCAGTATTTT.

J is TRBJ2-7 and V is TRBV21-1; the D segment call TRBD2 is taken from the table without a DNA check. TRBV21-1 is deemed a pseudogene. The length of the CDR3 is 15 residues. The CDR3 region has the DNA TGTGCCAGCAGCACTATAGCGGGAGGCGCCTACGAGCAGTACTTC. It codes for CASSTIAGGAYEQYF.

The chain joins TRBV19 to TRBJ1-5, with D possibly matching TRBD1 (6 bases). The CDR3 has 14 residues. Per germline, CDR1 LNHDA and CDR2 SQIVND (reference sequence). The germline V and J ends were trimmed by 2 bases and 7 bases, with 12 bases remaining between them. This CDR3 reads CASSIRSQGQPQHF. The CDR3 nucleotides read TGTGCCAGTAGTATACGTTCCCAGGGGCAGCCCCAGCATTTT.

The chain is built from TRBV2 and TRBJ1-4, with 8 bases fitting TRBD1. Germline loops: CDR1 SNHLY, CDR2 FYNNEI. Germline trimming cut 7 bases from V and 2 bases from J; bases unmatched to any gene: 6. This CDR3 has 15 residues. Here the CDR3 DNA reads TGTGCCAGCACCCTACAGGGGGGCACTAATGAAAAACTGTTTTTT. The encoded protein is CASTLQGGTNEKLFF.

The V and J genes are TRBV25-1 and TRBJ1-5; 7 bases align to TRBD1. With 6 bases clipped from V and 1 base from J, the junction kept 9 bases outside the gene matches. The CDR3 length is 16 residues. Germline loops: CDR1 MGHDK, CDR2 SYGVNS. The chain's CDR3 is CASRASQGVSNQPQHF. In DNA form, the CDR3 reads TGTGCCAGCAGGGCTTCCCAGGGGGTGAGCAATCAGCCCCAGCATTTT. Drawing the rest from reference TRBV25-1 and TRBJ1-5, the complete variable domain is EADIYQTPRYLVIGTGKKITLECSQTMGHDKMYWYQQDPGMELHLIHYSYGVNSTEKGDLSSESTVSRIRTEHFPLTLESARPSHTSQYLCASRASQGVSNQPQHFGDGTRLSIL.

V usage is TRBV29-1 and J usage is TRBJ2-1; TRBD2 is a possible D gene (5 bases). The CDR3 loop spans 16 amino acids. V dropped 0 bases and J dropped 7 bases, with 19 bases sitting between them. The germline V gene encodes CDR1 SQVTM and CDR2 ANQGSEA. CDR3 nucleotides: TGCAGCGTTGAAGATCTCGGACTCGCATCCGGGAATGAGCAGTTCTTC. It codes for CSVEDLGLASGNEQFF.

The CDR3: CASSLGRRGSSYNEQFF. The CDR3 nucleotides are TGTGCCAGCAGCTTAGGGCGGCGGGGAAGCTCCTACAATGAGCAGTTCTTC. The genes are TRBV11-2 and TRBJ2-1, with D possibly being TRBD2 (6 bases). The germline V and J ends were trimmed by 1 base and 0 bases, with 13 bases remaining between them. The CDR3 has 17 residues. The germline V gene encodes CDR1 SGHAT and CDR2 FQNNGV.

This chain joins TRBV18 and TRBJ1-5; 9 bases map to TRBD1. The J segment lost 4 bases and the V segment lost 3 bases, leaving 4 bases of the junction unmatched. The CDR3 runs to 15 residues. Germline V gene data show CDR1 as KGHSH and CDR2 as LQKENI. This CDR3 reads CASSPRTGENQPQHF. For the CDR3, the DNA is TGTGCCAGCTCACCGCGGACAGGGGAAAATCAGCCCCAGCATTTT. The full variable domain, rest sourced from reference TRBV18 and TRBJ1-5, is NAGVMQNPRHLVRRRGQEARLRCSPMKGHSHVYWYRQLPEEGLKFMVYLQKENIIDESGMPKERFSAEFPKEGPSILRIQQVVRGDSAAYFCASSPRTGENQPQHFGDGTRLSIL.

The chain employs TRBV7-9 and TRBJ1-5; D is uncertain. Trimming took 1 base from V and 3 from J, leaving 10 bases between them. The CDR3 is 15 amino acids. Germline CDR1 reads SEHNR; CDR2 reads FQNEAQ (reference sequence). CDR3 protein: CASSLEGNPNQPQHF. CDR3 in DNA: TGTGCCAGCAGCTTAGAAGGCAACCCCAATCAGCCCCAGCATTTT.